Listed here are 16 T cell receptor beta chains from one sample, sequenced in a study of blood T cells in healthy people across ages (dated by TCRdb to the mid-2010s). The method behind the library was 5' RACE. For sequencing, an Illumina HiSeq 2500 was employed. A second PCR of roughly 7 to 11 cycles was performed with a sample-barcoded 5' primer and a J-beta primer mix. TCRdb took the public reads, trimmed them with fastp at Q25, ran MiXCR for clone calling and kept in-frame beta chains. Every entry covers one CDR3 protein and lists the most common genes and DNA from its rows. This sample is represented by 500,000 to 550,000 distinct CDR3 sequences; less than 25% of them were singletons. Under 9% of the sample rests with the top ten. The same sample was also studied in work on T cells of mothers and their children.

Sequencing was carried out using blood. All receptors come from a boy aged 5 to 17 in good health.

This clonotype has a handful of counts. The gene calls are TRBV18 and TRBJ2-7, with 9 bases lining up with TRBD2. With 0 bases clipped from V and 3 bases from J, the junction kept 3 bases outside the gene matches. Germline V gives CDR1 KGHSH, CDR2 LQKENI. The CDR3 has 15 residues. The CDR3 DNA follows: TGTGCCAGCTCACCACCCTCAGCGGGAGGCTACGAGCAGTACTTC. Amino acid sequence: CASSPPSAGGYEQYF.

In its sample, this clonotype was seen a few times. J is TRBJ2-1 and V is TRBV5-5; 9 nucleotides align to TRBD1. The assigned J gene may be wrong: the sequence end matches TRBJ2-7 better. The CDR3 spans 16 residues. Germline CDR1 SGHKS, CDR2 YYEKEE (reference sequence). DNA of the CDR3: TGTGCCAGCAGCCCCCGGACAGGGGCCACCCGCTACGAGCAGTACTTC. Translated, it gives CASSPRTGATRYEQYF.

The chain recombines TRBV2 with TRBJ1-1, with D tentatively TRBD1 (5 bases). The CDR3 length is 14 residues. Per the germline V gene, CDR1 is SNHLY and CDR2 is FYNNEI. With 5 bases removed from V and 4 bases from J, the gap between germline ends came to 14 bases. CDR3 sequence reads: CASSQWGVGTEAFF. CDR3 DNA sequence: TGTGCCAGCAGTCAGTGGGGGGTCGGCACTGAAGCTTTCTTT. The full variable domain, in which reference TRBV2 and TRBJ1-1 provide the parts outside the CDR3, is EPEVTQTPSHQVTQMGQEVILRCVPISNHLYFYWYRQILGQKVEFLVSFYNNEISEKSEIFDDQFSVERPDGSNFTLKIRSTKLEDSAMYFCASSQWGVGTEAFFGQGTRLTVV.

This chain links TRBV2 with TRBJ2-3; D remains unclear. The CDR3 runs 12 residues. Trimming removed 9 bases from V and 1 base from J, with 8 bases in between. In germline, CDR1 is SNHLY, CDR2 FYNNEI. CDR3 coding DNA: TGTGCCAGTGATCGGGGCACAGATACGCAGTATTTT. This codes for CASDRGTDTQYF. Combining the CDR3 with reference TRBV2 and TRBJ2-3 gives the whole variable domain EPEVTQTPSHQVTQMGQEVILRCVPISNHLYFYWYRQILGQKVEFLVSFYNNEISEKSEIFDDQFSVERPDGSNFTLKIRSTKLEDSAMYFCASDRGTDTQYFGPGTRLTVL.

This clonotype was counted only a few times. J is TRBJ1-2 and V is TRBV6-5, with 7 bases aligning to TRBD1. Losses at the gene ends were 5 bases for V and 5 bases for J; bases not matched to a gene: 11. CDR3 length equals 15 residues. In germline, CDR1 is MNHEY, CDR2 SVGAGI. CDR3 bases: TGTGCCAGCAGTCCGTCGGCGACAGGGCTGTATGGCTACACCTTC. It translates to CASSPSATGLYGYTF.

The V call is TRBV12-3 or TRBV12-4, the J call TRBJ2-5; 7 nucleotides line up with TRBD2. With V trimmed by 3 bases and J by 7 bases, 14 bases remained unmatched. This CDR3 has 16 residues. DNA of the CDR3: TGTGCCAGCAGTTTCGCCTCCGGGAGGCCTCATGGGACCCAGTACTTC. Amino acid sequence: CASSFASGRPHGTQYF.

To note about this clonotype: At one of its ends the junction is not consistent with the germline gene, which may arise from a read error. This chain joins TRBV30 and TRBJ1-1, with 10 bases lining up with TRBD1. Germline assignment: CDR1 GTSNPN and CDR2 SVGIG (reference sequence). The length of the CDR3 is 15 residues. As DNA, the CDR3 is TGTGCCTGGAGTGTAAGGACAGGGGGATGGACTGAAGCCTTCTTT. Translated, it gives CAWSVRTGGWTEAFF.

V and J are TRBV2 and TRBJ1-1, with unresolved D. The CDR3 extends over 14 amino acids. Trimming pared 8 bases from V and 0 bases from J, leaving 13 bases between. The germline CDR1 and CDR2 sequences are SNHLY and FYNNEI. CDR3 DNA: TGTGCCAGCTTCGATCCCCGGATGAACACTGAAGCTTTCTTT. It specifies CASFDPRMNTEAFF.

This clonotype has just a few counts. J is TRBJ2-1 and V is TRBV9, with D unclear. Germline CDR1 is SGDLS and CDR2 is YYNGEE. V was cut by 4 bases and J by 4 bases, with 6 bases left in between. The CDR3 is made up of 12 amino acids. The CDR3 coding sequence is TGTGCCAGCAGCAGATTTTACAATGAGCAGTTCTTC. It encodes CASSRFYNEQFF.

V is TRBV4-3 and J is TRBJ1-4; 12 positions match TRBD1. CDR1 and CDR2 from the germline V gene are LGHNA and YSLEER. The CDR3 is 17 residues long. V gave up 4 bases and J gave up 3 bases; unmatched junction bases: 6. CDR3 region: CASSRGTGGLANEKLFF. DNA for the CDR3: TGCGCCAGCAGCCGAGGGACAGGGGGCTTAGCTAATGAAAAACTGTTTTTT.

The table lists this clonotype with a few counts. The CDR3 coding sequence is TGTGCCAGCAGCTTAGAGGTATCCCCAGAGACCCAGTACTTC. Its protein product is CASSLEVSPETQYF. This chain connects TRBV7-9 to TRBJ2-5; D is undetermined. With 1 base removed from V and 4 bases from J, the gap between germline ends came to 10 bases. From germline, CDR1 is SEHNR and CDR2 FQNEAQ (reference sequence). CDR3 length: 14 residues.

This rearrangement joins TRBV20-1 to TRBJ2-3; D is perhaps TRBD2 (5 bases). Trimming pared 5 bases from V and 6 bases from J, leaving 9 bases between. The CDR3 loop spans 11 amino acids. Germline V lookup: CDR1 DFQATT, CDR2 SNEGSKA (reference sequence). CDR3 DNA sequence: TGCAGTGCTGGAGGCGGGGATACGCAGTATTTT. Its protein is CSAGGGDTQYF.

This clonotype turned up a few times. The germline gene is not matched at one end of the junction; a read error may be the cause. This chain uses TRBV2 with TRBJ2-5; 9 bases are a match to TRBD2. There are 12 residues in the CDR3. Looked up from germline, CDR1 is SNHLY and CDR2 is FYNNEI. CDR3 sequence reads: CASSGIAGDPFF. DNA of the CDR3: TGTGCCAGCAGTGGGATAGCGGGAGATCCGTTCTTC.

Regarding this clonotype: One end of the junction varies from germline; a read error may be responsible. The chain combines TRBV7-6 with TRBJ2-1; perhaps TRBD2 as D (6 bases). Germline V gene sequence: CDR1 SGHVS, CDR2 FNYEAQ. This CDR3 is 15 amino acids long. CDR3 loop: CASSLIADTYDEQFF. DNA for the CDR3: TGTGCCAGCAGCTTAATAGCGGATACCTACGATGAGCAGTTCTTC.

The CDR3 sequence: CASSLAAGVETQYF. In DNA form, the CDR3 reads TGTGCCAGCAGCTTAGCCGCGGGGGTAGAGACCCAGTACTTC. V is TRBV7-8 and J is TRBJ2-5; 7 nucleotides align to TRBD2. The germline V gene has CDR1 SGHVS and CDR2 FQNEAQ. Trimming took 0 bases from V and 4 from J; bases not matched to a gene: 2. CDR3 size: 14 residues.

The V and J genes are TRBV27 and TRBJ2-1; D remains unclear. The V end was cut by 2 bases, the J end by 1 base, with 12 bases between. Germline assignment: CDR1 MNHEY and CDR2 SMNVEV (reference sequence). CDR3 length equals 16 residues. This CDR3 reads CASSLSFAVSYNEQFF. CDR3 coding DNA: TGTGCCAGCAGTTTAAGTTTTGCTGTTTCCTACAATGAGCAGTTCTTC.